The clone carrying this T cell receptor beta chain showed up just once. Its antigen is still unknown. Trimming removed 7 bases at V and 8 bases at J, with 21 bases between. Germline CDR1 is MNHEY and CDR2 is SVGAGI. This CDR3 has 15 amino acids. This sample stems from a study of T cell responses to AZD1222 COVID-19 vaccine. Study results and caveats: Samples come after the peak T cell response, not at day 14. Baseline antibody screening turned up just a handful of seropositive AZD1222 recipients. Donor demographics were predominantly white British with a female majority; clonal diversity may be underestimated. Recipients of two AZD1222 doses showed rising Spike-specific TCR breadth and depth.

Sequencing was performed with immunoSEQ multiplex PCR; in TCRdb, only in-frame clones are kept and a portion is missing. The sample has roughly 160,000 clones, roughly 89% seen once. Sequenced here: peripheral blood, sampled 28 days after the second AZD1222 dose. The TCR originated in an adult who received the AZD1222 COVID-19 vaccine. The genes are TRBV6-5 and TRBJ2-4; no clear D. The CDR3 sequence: CASTAGIATWDIQYF. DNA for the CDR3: TGTGCCAGCACGGCCGGAATAGCCACTTGGGACATTCAGTACTTC.